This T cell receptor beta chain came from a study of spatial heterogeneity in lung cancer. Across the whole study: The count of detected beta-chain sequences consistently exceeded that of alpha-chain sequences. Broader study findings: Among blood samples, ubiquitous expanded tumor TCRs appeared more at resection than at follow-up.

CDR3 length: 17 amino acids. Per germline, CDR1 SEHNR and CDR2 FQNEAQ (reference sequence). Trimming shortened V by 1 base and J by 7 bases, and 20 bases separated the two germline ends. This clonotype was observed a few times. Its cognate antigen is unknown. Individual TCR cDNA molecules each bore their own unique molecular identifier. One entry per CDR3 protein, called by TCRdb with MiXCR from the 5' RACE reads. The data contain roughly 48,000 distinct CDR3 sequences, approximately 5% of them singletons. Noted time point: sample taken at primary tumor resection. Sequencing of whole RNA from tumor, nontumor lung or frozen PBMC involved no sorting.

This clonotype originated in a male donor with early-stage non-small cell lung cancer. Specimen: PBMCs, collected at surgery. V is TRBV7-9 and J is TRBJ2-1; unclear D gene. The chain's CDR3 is CASSLVGFAEQENEQFF. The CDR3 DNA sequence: TGTGCCAGCAGCTTAGTAGGGTTCGCGGAGCAAGAGAATGAGCAGTTCTTC.